This TCR beta chain was sequenced during a study of breast tumors, draining lymph nodes, adjacent tissues. In TCRdb, the multiplex PCR reads were re-called with MiXCR into one record per CDR3 protein. Found here are some 17,000 distinct CDR3 sequences, 45% of them singletons; the top ten hold roughly 14%. Per germline, CDR1 SGHTA and CDR2 FQGNSA. Trimming took 5 bases from V and 7 from J; bases not matched to a gene: 0. This CDR3 region has 12 residues. The V call is TRBV7-2, the J call TRBJ2-2; TRBD2 agrees at 8 bases. What was sequenced was tumor-adjacent breast tissue. The origin of this receptor is a female donor with breast cancer. Some clones in this sample may be carry-over from other donors' samples. The CDR3 DNA sequence: TGTGCCAGCAGCAGCGGGGGCGGGGAGCTGTTTTTT. This sequence encodes CASSSGGGELFF.